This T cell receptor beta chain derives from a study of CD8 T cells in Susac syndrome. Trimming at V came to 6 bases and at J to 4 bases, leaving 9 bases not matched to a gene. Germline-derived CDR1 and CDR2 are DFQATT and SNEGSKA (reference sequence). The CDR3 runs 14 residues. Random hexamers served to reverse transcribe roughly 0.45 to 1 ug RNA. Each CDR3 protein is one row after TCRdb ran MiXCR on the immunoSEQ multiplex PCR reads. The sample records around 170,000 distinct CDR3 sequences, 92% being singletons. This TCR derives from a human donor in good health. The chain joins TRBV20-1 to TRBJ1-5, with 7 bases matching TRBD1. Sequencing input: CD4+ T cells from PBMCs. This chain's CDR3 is CSAVDRDGNQPQHF. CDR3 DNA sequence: TGCAGTGCCGTAGACAGGGACGGGAATCAGCCCCAGCATTTT.